This T cell receptor beta chain emerged from a study of blood T cell repertoires in COVID-19. Under the authors' procedure: Estimation of nucleated cell counts relied on the amplification of reference gene primers. Profiled with immunoSEQ multiplex PCR; TCRdb holds only in-frame clones, not every one. V and J calls and clone size follow that table, whereas D and trimming were derived from the DNA. The table shows 200,000 to 300,000 clones, with around 88% occurring only once. Clinical history reported by participants formed the basis on which cohorts were assigned. The V gene's germline CDR1 is MNHEY and CDR2 SMNVEV (reference sequence). This CDR3 has 14 residues. Trimming shortened V by 5 bases and J by 5 bases, and 15 bases separated the two germline ends.

The sequenced sample was PBMCs or T cells enriched from blood (not recorded which). This rearrangement joins TRBV27 to TRBJ1-2; TRBD1 is a possible D gene (5 bases). The clonotype was recovered from a woman in her twenties or thirties who had recovered from COVID-19. CDR3 sequence: CASSLTGPSYGYTF. CDR3 nucleotides: TGTGCCAGCAGTCTTACAGGACCAAGTTATGGCTACACCTTC.